This TCR beta chain was sequenced during a study of T cell responses to AZD1222 COVID-19 vaccine (dated by TCRdb to the early 2020s). Turning to the overall study: AZD1222 recipients given second doses at about 4 weeks or at about 12 weeks were pooled, since spike-specific TCR depth and breadth were not found to differ between the two schedules. Enrollment into the trials was organized by age into subgroups of 18-55, 56-69 and 70-plus years, and those subgroups contained around 150, 28 and 57 TCR-sequenced participants, respectively. A total of 230 to 250 trial participants underwent TCR sequencing, of whom about 210 received two doses of AZD1222 and about 25 received two doses of the MenACWY control vaccine. The full study reports these points: In the small 56-69-year group, the increase in depth fell short of significance, most likely because of low power. Conclusions about previously exposed vaccinees are limited, since just a handful of AZD1222 recipients were seropositive for SARS-CoV-2 at baseline. After two AZD1222 doses, both the breadth and the depth of spike-specific TCRs were significantly higher than at day 0 and than in MenACWY recipients. Participants were mostly white British, with more females than males. The authors suggested clonal diversity may have been underestimated. Reportedly, close to half of the unique spike-specific TCRs recognized epitopes lying outside the regions that are mutated in the B.1.351 and B.1.1.7 variants. Because no day 14 peak-response samples were available, repertoires were characterized only after the peak T cell response. The whole spike protein was spanned by vaccine-associated CD4 TCRs, and dominant responses were seen in regions 160-218 and 743-854.

The CDR3 regions of human TCRbeta chains were analyzed by immunosequencing. As for how the authors treated the data: Repertoire TCRs were matched against a reference library of SARS-CoV-2-specific TCRs generated with the MIRA antigen-specificity platform. Breadth was defined as the fraction of unique TCRs that were SARS-CoV-2-associated, and depth was defined as the fraction of total T cells that were SARS-CoV-2-associated. Each spike-specific TCR was assigned to its reactive spike region and to a CD4 or CD8 class using the MIRA data. Log10-transformed breadth and depth values were compared by one-way ANOVA with Sidak's multiple comparisons tests. The immuneACCESS repertoire file appears here via TCRdb, limited to in-frame rearrangements. These files lack a portion of the clones; in checked studies, under half of the deficit traces to unresolved V genes, and the cause of the others is not known. The DNA was the basis for D and trimming; V, J and clone size are from that table. Present in this sample are roughly 130,000 clones, about 91% of which were seen just once. The top ten clonotypes cover over 2.5% of the sample.

The CDR3, from cysteine to phenylalanine, totals 20 residues. Left in the record is the CDR3 DNA by itself, 60 bases read in frame from the first base. Points on this clone: The target of this receptor is not known. Per-base qualities were not stored, and no clone one base away is much larger.

The time point label of this sample denotes: baseline before first vaccination. Vaccinee samples were obtained from the UK trials COV001 and COV002, which included a single-blind randomized controlled phase 2/3 trial of AZD1222 (ChAdOx1 nCoV-19) in healthy adults. For TCRbeta chain sequencing, PBMC samples from trial participants were taken at day 0 and at day 28 after the second dose. The TCR comes from an adult in good health. Source: peripheral blood, taken on day 0 of AZD1222 vaccination. The receptor chain draws on TRBV21-1 and TRBJ2-3. TRBV21-1 is designated a pseudogene. The DNA sequence follows: TGTGCCAGCAGCAATATTCCGTCCGTACCGAACCCCCCTAGCACAGATACGCAGTATTTT. Its translation reads: CASSNIPSVPNPPSTDTQYF.